Detailed here is one TCR beta chain. TCRdb keeps only in-frame clones here, not all; method: immunoSEQ multiplex PCR. The table lists approximately 26,000 clones, approximately 89% of them singletons. This CDR3 has 13 residues. The germline CDR1 and CDR2 sequences are LGHDT and YNNKEL (reference sequence). Deletions cut 1 base from V and 5 bases from J, with 8 bases between. This sample is drawn from a study of blood T cell repertoires in COVID-19. This chain links TRBV3-1 (or the pseudogene TRBV3-2) with TRBJ1-1, with D unresolved. This sequence originates from a human donor with acute or convalescent COVID-19. The donor label of this sample is uncertain. The specimen sequenced was peripheral blood. The CDR3 loop is CASSQARHTEAFF. CDR3 nucleotide sequence: TGTGCCAGCAGCCAAGCTCGACATACTGAAGCTTTCTTT.